The source of this TCR beta chain is a study of vaccination effects on CD4 cells after COVID-19. In the study overall: Researchers reported culturing over 1.5 million PBMC in each well, adding 8 to 10 IU/ml IL-2 and 10 ug/ml peptides.

TCRdb's table, derived via immunoSEQ multiplex PCR, lists solely in-frame clones and lacks some. Among more than 50,000 clones listed, roughly 80% were seen once. Having been cultured for around nine days, the cells underwent CD4+ T cell isolation. In this sample, this clone turned up once. Its target is not known. This sequence originates from a human donor who received a COVID-19 vaccine. The sequencing used CD4+ T cells from PBMCs cultured without peptide, collected before COVID-19 vaccination.

This chain's CDR3 is CATSDNTPGKETQYF. CDR3 nucleotide sequence: TGTGCCACCAGTGATAATACTCCAGGGAAAGAGACCCAGTACTTC. The chain combines TRBV24-1 with TRBJ2-5, with D perhaps matching TRBD1 (5 bases). The CDR3 consists of 15 residues. V was pared by 3 bases and J by 3 bases, with 13 bases between. The germline V gene has CDR1 KGHDR and CDR2 SFDVKD.